Given below is one TCR beta chain in context. Seattle participants joined during active infection and were tracked over time. The data originate from a study of blood T cell repertoires in COVID-19. Study overall: Acute and convalescent COVID-19 specimens originated in the United States, Italy and Spain. The cDNA or gDNA used as material had been derived from T cells, B-cell-depleted T cells, or PBMCs.

Per the original data handling: Amplification with reference gene primers provided the estimates of nucleated cell counts. Clones were sequenced by immunoSEQ multiplex PCR, and TCRdb holds only the in-frame ones, with some missing. V, J and clone size are those of that table, while D and trimming were read from the DNA. Seen here are hundreds of thousands of clones, about 86% observed once, and the top ten hold under 15%. The CDR3 has 14 amino acids. CDR1 and CDR2 (germline): KGHSH, LQKENI. Trimming at V came to 6 bases and at J to 3 bases, leaving 7 bases not matched to a gene. Sequencing input: peripheral blood. The sequence came from a woman in her 70s with COVID-19, enrolled during active disease. This sequence joins TRBV18 and TRBJ2-7; 8 bases are a match to TRBD1. CDR3: CASSQGQGVYEQYF. The CDR3 nucleotides are TGTGCCAGCTCTCAAGGACAGGGAGTCTACGAGCAGTACTTC.